This T cell receptor beta chain was found in a study of early T cells in non-severe SARS-CoV-2 infection. Study background: The sequenced material was bulk RNA from unsorted whole blood, and its chains were unpaired. Study-level results: Missing private and CD4 specificities, VDJdb matching favored anti-spike CD8 responses.

Separate cDNA molecules each had unique molecular identifiers attached to them. TCRdb recomputed calls from the 5' RACE reads with MiXCR, one row per CDR3 protein. The table includes 90,000 to 130,000 distinct CDR3 sequences, 10% to 15% detected once. This clonotype was recorded a few times. Its target is not known. Germline V gives CDR1 DFQATT, CDR2 SNEGSKA (reference sequence). Trimming removed 7 bases from V and 2 bases from J, with 21 bases in between. The length of the CDR3 is 15 residues. The TCR was taken from an adult who was a healthcare worker with PCR-confirmed SARS-CoV-2 infection or an uninfected control (not recorded which). The rearrangement joins TRBV20-1 to TRBJ2-7, with a tentative D call TRBD2 (5 bases). The sample here was whole blood, taken at baseline. The CDR3 region has the DNA TGCAGTGTTAGGCCCCTTCGGGGAATCACCTACGAGCAGTACTTC. As protein: CSVRPLRGITYEQYF.